The clone carrying this TCR beta chain was seen only a few times. Antigen: not known. This sample is part of a study of graft-versus-host responses after intestinal transplantation. Clones were sequenced by immunoSEQ multiplex PCR, and TCRdb holds only the in-frame ones, with some missing. This repertoire shows approximately 93,000 clones, 92% found once; its top ten account for less than 0.08%. This CDR3 has 13 residues. Between the trimmed V and J ends, which lost 9 bases and 6 bases, there was a span of 17 bases. Germline V gene sequence: CDR1 MNHEY, CDR2 SVGAGI. The source was unstimulated CD8+ T cells sorted from spleen or lymph node cells, collected before transplant. The chain employs TRBV6-5 and TRBJ1-2; D is perhaps TRBD1 (5 bases). The clonotype comes from a human donor who was the organ donor for an intestinal transplant. The CDR3 coding sequence is TGTGCCAGTGCCGGGGTCGGGGGTGATGGCTACACCTTC. This sequence encodes CASAGVGGDGYTF.